Listed below are T cell receptor beta chains from one sample, sequenced in a study of blood T cell repertoires in COVID-19. The method was immunoSEQ multiplex PCR; TCRdb's version includes in-frame clones alone and lacks a portion of them. The profile shows approximately 190,000 clones, under 90% of them singletons. Sequencing was carried out using peripheral blood. The receptors derive from a man aged 60 to 69 with acute or convalescent COVID-19. Each CDR3 is given with its conserved first and last residue. A D gene is named only where the DNA matches it firmly. Some rows mark clone size as missing; the rest say once, few, many or name a class of expanded clone.

abundance | j_gene | v_gene | d_gene | CDR3aa | CDR3nt
- | TRBJ2-7 | TRBV23-1 | - | CASSQTLDSRGNYEQYF | TGCGCCAGCAGTCAAACCTTGGACAGCCGAGGGAACTACGAGCAGTACTTC
- | TRBJ2-7 | TRBV20-1 | - | CSASWVSGVHEQYF | TGCAGTGCTAGTTGGGTCTCAGGGGTCCACGAGCAGTACTTC
- | TRBJ1-2 | TRBV19 | - | CASSMNYGGYGYTF | TGTGCCAGTAGTATGAATTATGGCGGCTATGGCTACACCTTC
- | TRBJ1-4 | TRBV30 | TRBD1 | CARTGGSTNEKLFF | TGTGCCCGGACAGGGGGATCAACTAATGAAAAACTGTTTTTT
- | TRBJ2-3 | TRBV6-5 | TRBD2 | CASSAGTNLDTQYF | TGTGCCAGCAGCGCCGGGACTAACCTAGATACGCAGTATTTT
- | TRBJ1-2 | TRBV7-2 | - | CASSLDGGARVGYTF | TGTGCCAGCAGCTTAGACGGGGGGGCTAGGGTTGGCTACACCTTC
- | TRBJ2-5 | TRBV19 | TRBD1 | CASSPGQGWGETQYF | TGTGCCAGTAGTCCCGGACAGGGCTGGGGGGAGACCCAGTACTTC
- | TRBJ2-1 | TRBV5-1 | - | CASSLVRNEQFF | TGCGCCAGCAGCTTGGTTCGTAATGAGCAGTTCTTC
- | TRBJ2-7 | TRBV2 | TRBD2 | CASRGLAGAAEQYF | TGTGCCAGCAGGGGACTAGCGGGAGCAGCCGAGCAGTACTTC
- | TRBJ2-3 | TRBV9 | TRBD2 | CASSTSGGNPLSTDTQYF | TGTGCCAGCAGCACTAGCGGGGGGAATCCTCTAAGCACAGATACGCAGTATTTT
- | TRBJ1-1 | TRBV9 | - | CASSVADKDTEAFF | TGTGCCAGCAGCGTAGCCGACAAGGACACTGAAGCTTTCTTT
- | TRBJ1-2 | TRBV2 | TRBD1 | CASSPGQYYGYTF | TGTGCCAGCAGTCCGGGACAGTACTATGGCTACACCTTC
- | TRBJ1-5 | TRBV6-7 | - | CASTRTMYEPQHF | TGTGCCAGTACGAGGACAATGTATGAGCCCCAGCATTTT
- | TRBJ1-6 | TRBV9 | - | CASSYGGPGIRDSPLHF | TGTGCCAGCAGTTATGGGGGCCCGGGGATACGGGATTCACCCCTCCACTTT
- | TRBJ1-2 | TRBV7-2 | TRBD1 | CASSSKRTGEYGYTF | TGTGCCAGCAGCTCGAAACGGACAGGGGAGTATGGCTACACCTTC
- | TRBJ2-1 | TRBV6-5 | TRBD2 | CASSYSLAGGEQFF | TGTGCCAGCAGTTACTCTCTAGCGGGAGGGGAGCAGTTCTTC
- | TRBJ2-5 | TRBV10-1 | TRBD2 | CASSHGLAGGPQYF | TGCGCCAGCAGCCACGGACTAGCGGGGGGCCCCCAGTACTTC
once | TRBJ2-7 | TRBV3-1/TRBV3-2 | - | CASSQGLQQYF | TGTGCCAGCAGCCAAGGACTACAGCAGTACTTC
- | TRBJ2-1 | TRBV24-1 | TRBD2 | CATSEGLAGRYNEQFF | TGTGCCACCAGTGAAGGGCTAGCGGGGAGGTACAATGAGCAGTTCTTC
- | TRBJ1-1 | TRBV6-5 | - | CASIGQMNTEAFF | TGTGCCAGCATTGGACAGATGAACACTGAAGCTTTCTTT